Here is one T cell receptor (beta chain) with its context. Antigen unknown. These data come from a study of shared clonotypes between healthy human individuals. Study-wide results and caveats: About 5% of naive CD4 clonotypes were shared across four donors.

The table came from immunoSEQ multiplex PCR; TCRdb's copy has only in-frame clones and leaves some out. The top ten clones hold approximately 1% of a sample with about 1.5 million clones, 95% to 97% of them seen once. Per the germline V gene, CDR1 is SNHLY and CDR2 is FYNNEI. This CDR3 contains 15 residues. V dropped 0 bases and J dropped 6 bases, with 11 bases sitting between them. This receptor was obtained from a man between 25 and 39 years old in good health. Specimen: naive CD4+ T cells sorted from blood. Stated subset: CD45RA+ positively selected. The rearrangement joins TRBV2 to TRBJ1-4; D remains unclear. CDR3 residues: CASSEALGSDEKLFF. The CDR3 DNA is TGTGCCAGCAGTGAAGCGTTGGGGAGTGATGAAAAACTGTTTTTT.